This T cell receptor (beta chain) emerged from a study of T cell repertoires in cytomegalovirus infection. Study-level information: Matching HLA type and CMV infection were both indicated by public TCR beta signatures.

General study findings and limits: The ex vivo response was dominated by HLA-C-restricted CMV-specific TCR beta clonotypes. Based on cumulative public TCR beta family frequency, carriers of CMV plus the relevant HLA were identified.

TCRdb reprocessed the reads with MiXCR, giving one entry per CDR3 protein. This sample carries around 230,000 distinct CDR3 sequences, 6% to 8% of them seen once, and the ten largest clones take about 6.5%. This CDR3 is built from 15 residues. Trimming cost V 0 bases and J 5 bases, with 16 bases left between them. CDR1 DFQATT and CDR2 SNEGSKA come from the germline V gene (reference sequence). This clonotype was found many times. As yet, its antigen is unknown. Sequencing used PBMCs. This receptor was identified in a human donor in good health (CMV status not recorded). Some clones in this sample may be carry-over from other donors' samples. The V and J genes are TRBV20-1 and TRBJ1-2, with D hard to call. The CDR3 DNA follows: TGCAGTGCTAGAGATCTGCGGCAGCAAAGTTATGGCTACACCTTC. Its protein product is CSARDLRQQSYGYTF.